A single sample gave rise to the 18 T cell receptor beta chains below, sequenced in a study of blood T cells in healthy people across ages. For the second PCR, which ran for 7 to 11 cycles, a sample-barcoded 5' primer and a J-beta primer mix were used. TCRdb called the 5' RACE reads again in MiXCR, with one record for every CDR3 protein. This table has around 620,000 distinct CDR3 sequences, 27% appearing once. Material: blood. These receptor sequences come from a woman in her seventies in good health.

The sample holds a few counts of this clonotype. The chain recombines TRBV12-3 or TRBV12-4 with TRBJ1-5; D call uncertain. The CDR3 has 13 amino acids. Trimming cost V 5 bases and J 4 bases, with 9 bases left between them. DNA for the CDR3: TGTGCCAGCAGTCCTATCCCGAATCAGCCCCAGCATTTT. Translation gives CASSPIPNQPQHF.

The V gene is TRBV25-1, the J gene TRBJ2-7; D unresolved. CDR1 is MGHDK and CDR2 is SYGVNS in the germline V gene. Trimming removed 10 bases from V and 3 bases from J, with 7 bases in between. This CDR3 has 10 residues. For the CDR3, the DNA is TGTGCCACAGTCTACTACGAGCAGTACTTC. Amino acid sequence: CATVYYEQYF.

The genes are TRBV5-1 and TRBJ2-7, with D perhaps assigned TRBD1 or TRBD2 (5 bases each). The CDR3 covers 15 residues. Germline V gives CDR1 SGHRS, CDR2 YFSETQ. The V and J ends lost 1 base and 5 bases respectively, with 16 bases between them. The CDR3 sequence is CASSLTGAGRDEQYF. DNA for the CDR3: TGCGCCAGCAGCTTGACGGGTGCAGGGAGAGACGAGCAGTACTTC.

V is TRBV4-2 and J is TRBJ2-5, with TRBD2 matching over 12 bases. The end of the DNA fits TRBJ2-7 better, so the J call may be wrong. Germline V lookup: CDR1 LGHNA, CDR2 YNFKEQ. The CDR3 runs 15 residues. The CDR3 loop reads CASSQKTSGGYEQYF. The DNA for the CDR3 is TGTGCCAGCAGCCAGAAGACTAGCGGGGGCTACGAGCAGTACTTC.

This chain joins TRBV13 and TRBJ2-7; TRBD1 matches at 9 bases. The CDR3 runs to 16 residues. CDR1 is PRHDT, CDR2 FYEKMQ, per germline (reference sequence). The J segment lost 3 bases and the V segment lost 5 bases, leaving 11 bases of the junction unmatched. In DNA form, the CDR3 reads TGTGCCAGCAGCGTCGGACAGGGGATATTTCTCTACGAGCAGTACTTC. Its protein product is CASSVGQGIFLYEQYF.

The chain joins TRBV11-2 to TRBJ1-3, with no clear D. V was trimmed by 5 bases and J by 0 bases, leaving 8 bases between them. From germline, CDR1 is SGHAT and CDR2 FQNNGV. The length of the CDR3 is 14 residues. The CDR3 nucleotides read TGTGCCAGCAGCCCGATAGTCTCTGGAAACACCATATATTTT. Translation gives CASSPIVSGNTIYF.

The chain combines TRBV29-1 with TRBJ2-5; 13 positions match TRBD2. CDR1 and CDR2 (germline): SQVTM, ANQGSEA. CDR3 length equals 15 residues. After removal of 3 bases from V and 2 bases from J, the junction contained 3 bases not matched to a gene. This chain's CDR3 is CSVEGLAGTQETQYF. Written as DNA, the CDR3 is TGCAGCGTTGAGGGACTAGCGGGGACTCAAGAGACCCAGTACTTC.

This chain links TRBV5-1 with TRBJ2-7; TRBD2 agrees at 13 bases. V shed 4 bases and J 6 bases; nucleotides not matched to a gene: 7. This CDR3 region has 15 residues. Germline assignment: CDR1 SGHRS and CDR2 YFSETQ. CDR3 protein: CASSRTGLAGFEQYF. In DNA form, the CDR3 reads TGCGCCAGCAGCCGGACGGGACTAGCGGGGTTCGAGCAGTACTTC.

The chain joins TRBV20-1 to TRBJ1-1; D remains ambiguous. V was pared by 1 base and J by 1 base, with 4 bases between. Germline V gives CDR1 DFQATT, CDR2 SNEGSKA (reference sequence). There are 12 residues in the CDR3. CDR3 nucleotides: TGCAGTGCTAGAGCCTCGAACACTGAAGCTTTCTTT. Its protein is CSARASNTEAFF.

This clonotype was recorded a few times. The gene calls are TRBV12-3 or TRBV12-4 and TRBJ1-6; D possibly corresponds to TRBD1 (6 bases). The CDR3 contains 15 residues. The germline V and J ends were trimmed by 5 bases and 9 bases, with 17 bases remaining between them. The DNA for the CDR3 is TGTGCCAGCAGTCCCCGAGGGGGGGCTCTTTCACCCCTCCACTTT. Its protein is CASSPRGGALSPLHF.

V usage is TRBV7-2 and J usage is TRBJ2-1; D remains ambiguous. This CDR3 spans 13 amino acids. Germline V gene lookup returns CDR1 SGHTA and CDR2 FQGNSA. V lost 5 bases to trimming and J lost 12 bases, with 17 bases between them. The CDR3 DNA sequence: TGTGCCAGCAGCCTCGACACACGCTCCTGGCAGTTCTTC. Translated: CASSLDTRSWQFF.

This rearrangement joins TRBV5-1 to TRBJ1-3, with 11 bases matching TRBD1. Germline values: CDR1 SGHRS, CDR2 YFSETQ. This CDR3 is built from 18 residues. V gave up 4 bases and J gave up 0 bases; unmatched junction bases: 9. The CDR3 protein is CASSPRDRGTSSGNTIYF. The CDR3 bases are TGCGCCAGCAGCCCCCGGGACAGGGGGACGAGCTCTGGAAACACCATATATTTT.

The V call is TRBV5-1, the J call TRBJ2-5; 9 nucleotides line up with TRBD2. Germline loops: CDR1 SGHRS, CDR2 YFSETQ. CDR3 length: 16 amino acids. Unmatched junction bases numbered 13, after V lost 5 bases and J lost 5 bases. The CDR3 sequence: CASRDSGGPLSETQYF. CDR3 sequence (DNA): TGCGCCAGCAGAGATAGCGGGGGACCTTTATCGGAGACCCAGTACTTC.

This clonotype has only a few counts. The chain uses TRBV10-3 and TRBJ2-1, with 8 bases matching TRBD1. The V gene end was trimmed by 3 bases and the J gene end by 5 bases; junction bases not matched to a gene: 6. The CDR3 has 15 amino acids. Per germline, CDR1 ENHRY and CDR2 SYGVKD. For the CDR3, the DNA is TGTGCCATCAGTGAATCGGAGACAGGGGACAATGAGCAGTTCTTC. Its translation is CAISESETGDNEQFF.

This chain connects TRBV12-3 or TRBV12-4 to TRBJ1-5; the D gene is possibly TRBD1 (5 bases). Between the trimmed V and J ends, which lost 7 bases and 0 bases, there was a span of 10 bases. This CDR3 is 14 amino acids long. CDR3 sequence: CASNLGGSNQPQHF. CDR3 nucleotide sequence: TGTGCCAGCAACCTGGGGGGTAGCAATCAGCCCCAGCATTTT.

The table lists this clonotype with a few counts. The J gene is TRBJ2-7, the V gene TRBV20-1; TRBD2 matches 13 bases. V lost 5 bases, J lost 7 bases, and 11 bases stayed unmatched. CDR3 length: 15 amino acids. CDR1 and CDR2 from the germline V gene are DFQATT and SNEGSKA (reference sequence). The CDR3 reads CSASGLAGDMGEQYF. Written as DNA, the CDR3 is TGCAGTGCTTCCGGACTAGCGGGGGATATGGGGGAGCAGTACTTC.

This clonotype was counted between two and nine times. CDR3 nucleotide sequence: TGCAGTGCTAGAGACTCGCAGGACGCTGCCGAGCAGTACTTC. This translates into CSARDSQDAAEQYF. V gene TRBV20-1 combines with J gene TRBJ2-7, with unresolved D. This CDR3 contains 14 residues. V dropped 0 bases and J dropped 6 bases, with 15 bases sitting between them. The germline gives CDR1 DFQATT, CDR2 SNEGSKA (reference sequence).

The chain couples TRBV7-2 to TRBJ2-5; possibly TRBD2 for D (7 bases). Germline CDR1 and CDR2: SGHTA and FQGNSA. V was cut by 1 base and J by 5 bases, with 17 bases left in between. The CDR3 is 16 amino acids. The CDR3 sequence: CASSLEFVRGGETQYF. CDR3 nucleotides: TGTGCCAGCAGCTTAGAATTCGTAAGGGGGGGCGAGACCCAGTACTTC.